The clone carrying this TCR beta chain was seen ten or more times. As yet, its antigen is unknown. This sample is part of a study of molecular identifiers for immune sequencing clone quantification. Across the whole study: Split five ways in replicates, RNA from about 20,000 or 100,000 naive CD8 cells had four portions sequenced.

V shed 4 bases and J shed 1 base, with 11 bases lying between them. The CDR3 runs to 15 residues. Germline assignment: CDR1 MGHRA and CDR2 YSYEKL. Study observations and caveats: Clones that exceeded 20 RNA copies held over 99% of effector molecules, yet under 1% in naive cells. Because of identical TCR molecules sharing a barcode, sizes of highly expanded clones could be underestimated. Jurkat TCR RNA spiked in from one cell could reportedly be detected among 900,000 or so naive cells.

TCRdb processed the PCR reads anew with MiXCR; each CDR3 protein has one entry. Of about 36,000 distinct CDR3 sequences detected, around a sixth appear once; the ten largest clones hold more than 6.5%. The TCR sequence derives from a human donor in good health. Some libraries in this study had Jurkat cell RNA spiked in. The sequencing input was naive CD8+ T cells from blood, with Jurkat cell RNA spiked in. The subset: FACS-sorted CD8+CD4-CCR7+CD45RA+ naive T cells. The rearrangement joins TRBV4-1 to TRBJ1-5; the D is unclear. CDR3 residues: CASSLGPYSNQPQHF. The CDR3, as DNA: TGCGCCAGCAGCCTAGGGCCCTACAGCAATCAGCCCCAGCATTTT.